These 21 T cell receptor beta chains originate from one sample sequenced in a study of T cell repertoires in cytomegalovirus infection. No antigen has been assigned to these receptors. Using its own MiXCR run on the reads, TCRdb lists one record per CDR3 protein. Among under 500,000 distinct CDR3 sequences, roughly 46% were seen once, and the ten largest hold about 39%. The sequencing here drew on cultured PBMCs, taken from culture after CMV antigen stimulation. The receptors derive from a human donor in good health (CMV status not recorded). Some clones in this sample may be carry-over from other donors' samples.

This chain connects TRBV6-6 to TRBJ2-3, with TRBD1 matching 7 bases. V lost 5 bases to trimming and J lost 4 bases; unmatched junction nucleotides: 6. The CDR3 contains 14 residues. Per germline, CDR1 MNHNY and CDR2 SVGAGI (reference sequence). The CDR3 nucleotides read TGTGCCAGCAGTGGCCAGACAGGGTCAGATACGCAGTATTTT. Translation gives CASSGQTGSDTQYF.

CDR3 coding DNA: TGTGCCAGCAGCTACCAATCTACAGGTACCAAGCAGTACTTC. Residues: CASSYQSTGTKQYF. The J gene is TRBJ2-7, the V gene TRBV7-2; D is perhaps TRBD1 (5 bases). This CDR3 comprises 14 residues. With 4 bases removed from V and 8 bases from J, the gap between germline ends came to 18 bases. Germline V lookup: CDR1 SGHTA, CDR2 FQGNSA.

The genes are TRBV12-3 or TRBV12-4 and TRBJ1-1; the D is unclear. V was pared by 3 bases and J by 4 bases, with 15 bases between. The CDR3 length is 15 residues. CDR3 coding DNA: TGTGCCAGCAGTTTCGGGTGGGTGGAGGGCACTGAAGCTTTCTTT. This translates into CASSFGWVEGTEAFF.

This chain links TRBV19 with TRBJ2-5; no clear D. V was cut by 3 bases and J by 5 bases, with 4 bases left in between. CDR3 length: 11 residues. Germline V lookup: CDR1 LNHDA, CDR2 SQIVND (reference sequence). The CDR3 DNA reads TGTGCCAGTAGTATTAAGGAGACCCAGTACTTC. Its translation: CASSIKETQYF. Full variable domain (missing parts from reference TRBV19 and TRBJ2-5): DGGITQSPKYLFRKEGQNVTLSCEQNLNHDAMYWYRQDPGQGLRLIYYSQIVNDFQKGDIAEGYSVSREKKESFPLTVTSAQKNPTAFYLCASSIKETQYFGPGTRLLVL.

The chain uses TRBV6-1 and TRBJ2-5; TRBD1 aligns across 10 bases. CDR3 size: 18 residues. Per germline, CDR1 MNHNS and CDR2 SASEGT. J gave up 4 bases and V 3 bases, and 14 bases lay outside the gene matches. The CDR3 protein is CASSEAVRGQGFVETQYF. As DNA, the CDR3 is TGTGCCAGCAGTGAGGCGGTGAGGGGACAGGGGTTCGTAGAGACCCAGTACTTC.

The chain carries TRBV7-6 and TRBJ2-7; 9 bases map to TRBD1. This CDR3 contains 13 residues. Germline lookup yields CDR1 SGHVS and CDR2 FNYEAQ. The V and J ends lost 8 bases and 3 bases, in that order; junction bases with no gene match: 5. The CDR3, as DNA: TGTGCCAGCTCAGGACAGGGGATCTACGAGCAGTACTTC. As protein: CASSGQGIYEQYF.

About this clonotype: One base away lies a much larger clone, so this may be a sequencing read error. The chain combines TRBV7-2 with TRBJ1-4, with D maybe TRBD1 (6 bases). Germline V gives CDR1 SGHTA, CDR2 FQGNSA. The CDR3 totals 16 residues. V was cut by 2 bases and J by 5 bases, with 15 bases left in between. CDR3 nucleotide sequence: TGTGCCAGCAGCTTACGGGGGGCCATAGGGAATGAAAAACTGTTTTTT. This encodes CASSLRGAIGNEKLFF.

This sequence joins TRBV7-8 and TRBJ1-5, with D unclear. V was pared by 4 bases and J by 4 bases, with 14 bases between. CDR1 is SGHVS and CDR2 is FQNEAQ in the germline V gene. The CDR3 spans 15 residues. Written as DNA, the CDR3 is TGTGCCAGCAGCTCCCGACTGGGAAGAAATCAGCCCCAGCATTTT. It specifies CASSSRLGRNQPQHF.

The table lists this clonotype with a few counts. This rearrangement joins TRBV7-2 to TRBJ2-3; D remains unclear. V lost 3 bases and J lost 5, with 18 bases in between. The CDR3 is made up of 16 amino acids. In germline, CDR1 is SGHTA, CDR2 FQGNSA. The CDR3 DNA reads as TGTGCCAGCAGCTTCAGGCCCGTGGGAAGTATAGATACGCAGTATTTT. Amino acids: CASSFRPVGSIDTQYF. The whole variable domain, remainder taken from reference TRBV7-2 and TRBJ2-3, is GAGVSQSPSNKVTEKGKDVELRCDPISGHTALYWYRQSLGQGLEFLIYFQGNSAPDKSGLPSDRFSAERTGGSVSTLTIQRTQQEDSAVYLCASSFRPVGSIDTQYFGPGTRLTVL.

CDR3 nucleotides: TGTGCCAGCGGTTCGACAGGGTACACTGAAGCTTTCTTT. Protein sequence: CASGSTGYTEAFF. The V call is TRBV6-1, the J call TRBJ1-1, with TRBD1 matching 7 bases. This CDR3 contains 13 residues. Germline V gene sequence: CDR1 MNHNS, CDR2 SASEGT. V lost 8 bases, J lost 3 bases, and 6 bases stayed unmatched.

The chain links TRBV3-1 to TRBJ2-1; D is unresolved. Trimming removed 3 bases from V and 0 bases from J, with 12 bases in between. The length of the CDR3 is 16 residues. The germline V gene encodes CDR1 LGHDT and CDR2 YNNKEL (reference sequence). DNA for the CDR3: TGTGCCAGCAGCCACTCGCTTTCTAGCTCCTACAATGAGCAGTTCTTC. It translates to CASSHSLSSSYNEQFF.

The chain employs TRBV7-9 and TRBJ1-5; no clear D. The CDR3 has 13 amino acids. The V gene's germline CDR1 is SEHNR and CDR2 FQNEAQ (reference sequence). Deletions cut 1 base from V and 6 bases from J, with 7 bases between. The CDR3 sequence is CASSLGIGQPQHF. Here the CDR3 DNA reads TGTGCCAGCAGCTTAGGGATAGGTCAGCCCCAGCATTTT. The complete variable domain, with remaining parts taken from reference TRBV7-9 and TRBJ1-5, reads DTGVSQNPRHKITKRGQNVTFRCDPISEHNRLYWYRQTLGQGPEFLTYFQNEAQLEKSRLLSDRFSAERPKGSFSTLEIQRTEQGDSAMYLCASSLGIGQPQHFGDGTRLSIL.

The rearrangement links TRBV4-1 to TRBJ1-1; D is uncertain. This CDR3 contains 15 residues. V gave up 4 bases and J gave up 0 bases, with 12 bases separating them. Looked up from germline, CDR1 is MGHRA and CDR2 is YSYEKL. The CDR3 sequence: CASSPKAGMNTEAFF. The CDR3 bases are TGCGCCAGCAGCCCCAAGGCAGGTATGAACACTGAAGCTTTCTTT.

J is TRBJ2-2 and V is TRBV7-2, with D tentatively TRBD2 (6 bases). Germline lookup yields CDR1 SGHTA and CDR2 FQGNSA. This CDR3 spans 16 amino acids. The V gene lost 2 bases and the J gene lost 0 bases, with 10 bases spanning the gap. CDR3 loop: CASSLWGLSNTGELFF. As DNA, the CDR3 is TGTGCCAGCAGCTTATGGGGACTTTCGAACACCGGGGAGCTGTTTTTT.

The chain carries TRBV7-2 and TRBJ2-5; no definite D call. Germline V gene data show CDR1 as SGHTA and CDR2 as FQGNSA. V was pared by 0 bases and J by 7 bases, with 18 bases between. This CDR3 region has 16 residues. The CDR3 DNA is TGTGCCAGCAGCTTAGCGCTTACCTTCGAAACCGGGACCCAGTACTTC. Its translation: CASSLALTFETGTQYF.

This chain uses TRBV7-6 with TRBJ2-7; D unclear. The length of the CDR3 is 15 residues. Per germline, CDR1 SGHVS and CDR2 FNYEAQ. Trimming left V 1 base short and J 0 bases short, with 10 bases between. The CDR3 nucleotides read TGTGCCAGCAGCTTAGGGGCAGAGCGCTCCTACGAGCAGTACTTC. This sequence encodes CASSLGAERSYEQYF.

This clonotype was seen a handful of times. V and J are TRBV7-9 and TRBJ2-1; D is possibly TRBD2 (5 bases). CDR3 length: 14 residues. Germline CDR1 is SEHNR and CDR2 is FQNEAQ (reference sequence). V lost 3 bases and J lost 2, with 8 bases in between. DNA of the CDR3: TGTGCCAGCAGCTTGGGAGCGACCTACAATGAGCAGTTCTTC. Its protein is CASSLGATYNEQFF.

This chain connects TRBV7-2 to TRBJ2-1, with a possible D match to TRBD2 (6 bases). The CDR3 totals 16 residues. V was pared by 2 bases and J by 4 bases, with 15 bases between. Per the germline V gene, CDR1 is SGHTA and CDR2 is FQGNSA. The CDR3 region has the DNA TGTGCCAGCAGCTTATATGCTAGCGCATCATACAATGAGCAGTTCTTC. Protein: CASSLYASASYNEQFF.

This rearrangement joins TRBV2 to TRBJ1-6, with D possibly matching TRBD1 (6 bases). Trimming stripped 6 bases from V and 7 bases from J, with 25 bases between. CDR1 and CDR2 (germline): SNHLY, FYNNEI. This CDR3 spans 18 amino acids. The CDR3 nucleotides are TGTGCCAGCAGGACAGGTAGAGGAGACATCCGAAAGAATTCACCCCTCCACTTT. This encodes CASRTGRGDIRKNSPLHF.

DNA for the CDR3: TGCAGCGTTGTGTTAGCGGATCACAATGAGCAGTTCTTC. Translation gives CSVVLADHNEQFF. V is TRBV29-1 and J is TRBJ2-1, with a weak D call TRBD2 (6 bases). Trimming removed 4 bases at V and 5 bases at J, with 12 bases between. This CDR3 has 13 amino acids. The germline CDR1 and CDR2 sequences are SQVTM and ANQGSEA.

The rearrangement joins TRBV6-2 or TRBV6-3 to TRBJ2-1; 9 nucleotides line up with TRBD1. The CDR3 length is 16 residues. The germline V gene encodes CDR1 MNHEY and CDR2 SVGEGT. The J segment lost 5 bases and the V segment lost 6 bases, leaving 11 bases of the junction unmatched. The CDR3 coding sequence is TGTGCCAGCAGCAAACCTTCGGGACAGGGCAACAATGAGCAGTTCTTC. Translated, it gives CASSKPSGQGNNEQFF.